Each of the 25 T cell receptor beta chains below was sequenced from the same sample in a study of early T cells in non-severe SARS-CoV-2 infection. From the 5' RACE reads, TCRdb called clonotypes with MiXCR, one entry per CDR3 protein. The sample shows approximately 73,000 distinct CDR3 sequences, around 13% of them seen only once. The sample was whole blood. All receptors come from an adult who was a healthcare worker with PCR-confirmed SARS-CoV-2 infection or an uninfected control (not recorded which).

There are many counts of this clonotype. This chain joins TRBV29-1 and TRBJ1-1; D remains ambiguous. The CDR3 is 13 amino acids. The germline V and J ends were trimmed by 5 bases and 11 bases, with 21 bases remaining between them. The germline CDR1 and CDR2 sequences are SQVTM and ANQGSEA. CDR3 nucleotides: TGCAGCGTTACCGGACTCACCCCTGGGTGGGCTTTCTTT. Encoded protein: CSVTGLTPGWAFF.

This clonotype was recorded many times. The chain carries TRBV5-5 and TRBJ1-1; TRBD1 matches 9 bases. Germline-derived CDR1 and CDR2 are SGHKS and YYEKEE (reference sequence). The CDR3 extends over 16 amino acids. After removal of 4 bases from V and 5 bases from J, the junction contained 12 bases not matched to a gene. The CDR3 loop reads CASSHGQGLWGTEAFF. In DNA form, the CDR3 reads TGTGCCAGCAGCCACGGACAGGGGCTATGGGGTACTGAAGCTTTCTTT.

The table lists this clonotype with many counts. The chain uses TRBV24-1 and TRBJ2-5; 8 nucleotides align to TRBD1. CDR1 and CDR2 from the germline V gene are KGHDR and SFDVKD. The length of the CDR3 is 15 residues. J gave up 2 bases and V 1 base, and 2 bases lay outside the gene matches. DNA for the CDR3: TGTGCCACCAGTGATTTACAGGGGGGACAAGAGACCCAGTACTTC. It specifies CATSDLQGGQETQYF.

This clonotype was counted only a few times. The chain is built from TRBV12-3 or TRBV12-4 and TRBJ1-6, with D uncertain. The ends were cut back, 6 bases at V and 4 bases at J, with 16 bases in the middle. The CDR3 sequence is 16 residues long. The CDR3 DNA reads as TGTGCCAGCAGCAAAGAATACCCGGGGTATAATTCACCCCTCCACTTT. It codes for CASSKEYPGYNSPLHF.

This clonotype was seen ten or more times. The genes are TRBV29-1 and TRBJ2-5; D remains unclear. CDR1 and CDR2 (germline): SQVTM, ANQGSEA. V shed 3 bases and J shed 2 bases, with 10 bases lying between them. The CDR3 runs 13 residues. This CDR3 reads CSVDTLYQETQYF. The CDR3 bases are TGCAGCGTTGATACTCTATATCAAGAGACCCAGTACTTC.

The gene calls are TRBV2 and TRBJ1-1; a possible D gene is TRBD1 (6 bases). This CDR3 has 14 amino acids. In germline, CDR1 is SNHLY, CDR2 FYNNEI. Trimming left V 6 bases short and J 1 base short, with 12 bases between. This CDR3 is CASSLQGPNTEAFF. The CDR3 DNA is TGTGCCAGCAGCCTACAGGGACCGAACACTGAAGCTTTCTTT.

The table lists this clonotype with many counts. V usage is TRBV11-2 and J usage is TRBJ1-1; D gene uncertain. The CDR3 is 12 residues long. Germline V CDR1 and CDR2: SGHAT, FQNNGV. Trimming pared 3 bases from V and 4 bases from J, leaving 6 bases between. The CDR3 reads CASSFGRTEAFF. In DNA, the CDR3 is TGTGCCAGCAGCTTTGGACGCACTGAAGCTTTCTTT.

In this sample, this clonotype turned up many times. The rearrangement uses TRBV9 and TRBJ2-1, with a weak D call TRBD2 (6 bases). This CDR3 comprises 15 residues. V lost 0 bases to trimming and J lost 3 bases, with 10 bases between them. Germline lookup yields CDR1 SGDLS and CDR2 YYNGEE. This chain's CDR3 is CASSVDGEVYNEQFF. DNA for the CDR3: TGTGCCAGCAGCGTAGACGGGGAGGTCTACAATGAGCAGTTCTTC.

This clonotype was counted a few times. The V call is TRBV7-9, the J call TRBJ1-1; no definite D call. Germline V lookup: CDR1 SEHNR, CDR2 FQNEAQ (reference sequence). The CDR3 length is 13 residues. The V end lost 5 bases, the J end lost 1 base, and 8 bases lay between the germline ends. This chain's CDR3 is CASSKAGNTEAFF. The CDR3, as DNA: TGTGCCAGCAGCAAGGCAGGGAACACTGAAGCTTTCTTT. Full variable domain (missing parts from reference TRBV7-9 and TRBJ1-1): DTGVSQNPRHKITKRGQNVTFRCDPISEHNRLYWYRQTLGQGPEFLTYFQNEAQLEKSRLLSDRFSAERPKGSFSTLEIQRTEQGDSAMYLCASSKAGNTEAFFGQGTRLTVV.

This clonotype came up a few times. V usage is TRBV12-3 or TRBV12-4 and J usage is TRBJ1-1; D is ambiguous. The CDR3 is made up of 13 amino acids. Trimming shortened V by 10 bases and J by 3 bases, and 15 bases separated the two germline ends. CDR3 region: CATQVKKYTEAFF. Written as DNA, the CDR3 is TGTGCCACCCAGGTCAAGAAGTACACTGAAGCTTTCTTT.

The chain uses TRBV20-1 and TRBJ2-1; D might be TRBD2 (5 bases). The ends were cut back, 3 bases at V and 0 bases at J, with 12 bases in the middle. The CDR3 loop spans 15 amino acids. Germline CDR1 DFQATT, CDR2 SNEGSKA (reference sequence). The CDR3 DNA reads TGCAGTGCTAGCGACGGGCGGGCCTCCTACAATGAGCAGTTCTTC. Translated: CSASDGRASYNEQFF.

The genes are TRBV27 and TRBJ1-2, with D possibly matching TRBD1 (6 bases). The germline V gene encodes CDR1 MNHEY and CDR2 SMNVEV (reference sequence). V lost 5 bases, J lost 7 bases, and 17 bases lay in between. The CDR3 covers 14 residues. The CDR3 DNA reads TGTGCCAGCAGTCCAGACGGGGGGCTTGCTGGCTACACCTTC. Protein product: CASSPDGGLAGYTF.

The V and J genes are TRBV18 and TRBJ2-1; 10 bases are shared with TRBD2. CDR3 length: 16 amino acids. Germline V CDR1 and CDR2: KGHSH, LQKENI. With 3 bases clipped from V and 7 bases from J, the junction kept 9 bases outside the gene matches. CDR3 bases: TGTGCCAGCTCACCCCCCCTAGCGGGAGAAGGTAATGAGCAGTTCTTC. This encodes CASSPPLAGEGNEQFF.

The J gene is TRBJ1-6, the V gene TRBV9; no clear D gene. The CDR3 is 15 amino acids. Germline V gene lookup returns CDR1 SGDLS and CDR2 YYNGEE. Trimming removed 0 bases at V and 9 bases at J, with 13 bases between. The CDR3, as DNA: TGTGCCAGCAGCGTAGCTGTGAGGGAGGGTTCACCCCTCCACTTT. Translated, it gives CASSVAVREGSPLHF.

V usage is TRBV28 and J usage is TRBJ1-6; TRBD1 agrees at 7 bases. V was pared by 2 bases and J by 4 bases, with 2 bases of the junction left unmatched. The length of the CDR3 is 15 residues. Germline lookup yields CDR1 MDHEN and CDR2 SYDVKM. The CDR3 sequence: CASSLEGAYNSPLHF. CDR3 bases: TGTGCCAGCAGTTTAGAGGGGGCGTATAATTCACCCCTCCACTTT.

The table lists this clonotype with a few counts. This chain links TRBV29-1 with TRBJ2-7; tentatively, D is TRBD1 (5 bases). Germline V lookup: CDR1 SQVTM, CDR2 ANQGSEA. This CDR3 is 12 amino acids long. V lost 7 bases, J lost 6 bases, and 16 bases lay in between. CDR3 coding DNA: TGCAGCGCCGCTAGGGGTGTGAGCGAGCAGTACTTC. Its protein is CSAARGVSEQYF.

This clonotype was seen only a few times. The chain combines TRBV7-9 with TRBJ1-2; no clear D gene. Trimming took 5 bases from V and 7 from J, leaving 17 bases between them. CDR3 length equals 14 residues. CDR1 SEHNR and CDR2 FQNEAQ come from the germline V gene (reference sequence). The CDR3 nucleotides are TGTGCCAGCAGCCCTCCATTCTCGGTGGGTGGCTACACCTTC. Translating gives CASSPPFSVGGYTF.

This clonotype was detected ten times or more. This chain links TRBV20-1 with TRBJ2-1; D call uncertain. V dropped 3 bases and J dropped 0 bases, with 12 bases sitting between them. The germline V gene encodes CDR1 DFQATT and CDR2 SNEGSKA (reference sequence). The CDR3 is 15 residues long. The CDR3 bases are TGCAGTGCTAGCCTACTTTTAAGCTCCTACAATGAGCAGTTCTTC. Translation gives CSASLLLSSYNEQFF.

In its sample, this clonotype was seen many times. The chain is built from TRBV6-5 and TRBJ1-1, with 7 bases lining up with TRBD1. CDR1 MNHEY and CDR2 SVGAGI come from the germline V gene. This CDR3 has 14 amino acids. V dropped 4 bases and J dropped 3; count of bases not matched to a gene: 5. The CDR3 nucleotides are TGTGCCAGCAGTTGGTCGACAGGGTACACTGAAGCTTTCTTT. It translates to CASSWSTGYTEAFF.

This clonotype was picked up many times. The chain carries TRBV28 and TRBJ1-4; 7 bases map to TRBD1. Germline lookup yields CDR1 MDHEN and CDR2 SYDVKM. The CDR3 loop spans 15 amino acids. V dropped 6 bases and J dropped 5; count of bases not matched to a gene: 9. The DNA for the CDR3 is TGTGCCAGCAGATTGCTTCCAGGGGGGAATGAAAAACTGTTTTTT. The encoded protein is CASRLLPGGNEKLFF.

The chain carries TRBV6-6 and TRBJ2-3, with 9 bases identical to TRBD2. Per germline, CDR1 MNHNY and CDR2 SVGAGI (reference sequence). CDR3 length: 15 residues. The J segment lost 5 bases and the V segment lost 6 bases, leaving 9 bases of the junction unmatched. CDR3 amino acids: CASRGLADAGDTQYF. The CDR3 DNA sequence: TGTGCCAGCAGGGGACTAGCTGACGCGGGAGATACGCAGTATTTT.

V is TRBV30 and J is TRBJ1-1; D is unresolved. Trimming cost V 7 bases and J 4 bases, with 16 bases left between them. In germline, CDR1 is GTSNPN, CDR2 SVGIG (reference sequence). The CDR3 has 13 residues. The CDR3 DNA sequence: TGTGCCTTGATAGGCCGTGCGCCCACTGAAGCTTTCTTT. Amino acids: CALIGRAPTEAFF.

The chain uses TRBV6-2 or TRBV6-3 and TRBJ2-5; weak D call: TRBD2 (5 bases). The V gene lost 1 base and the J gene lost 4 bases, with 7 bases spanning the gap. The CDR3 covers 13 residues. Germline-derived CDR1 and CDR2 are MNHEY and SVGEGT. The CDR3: CASSYLLGETQYF. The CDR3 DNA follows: TGTGCCAGCAGTTACTTACTAGGAGAGACCCAGTACTTC.

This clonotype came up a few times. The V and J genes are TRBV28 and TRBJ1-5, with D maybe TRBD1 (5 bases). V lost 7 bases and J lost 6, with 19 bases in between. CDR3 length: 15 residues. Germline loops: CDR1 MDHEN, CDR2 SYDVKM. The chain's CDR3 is CASIRGRTFIQPQHF. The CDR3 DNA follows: TGTGCCAGCATTCGGGGAAGGACATTTATTCAGCCCCAGCATTTT.

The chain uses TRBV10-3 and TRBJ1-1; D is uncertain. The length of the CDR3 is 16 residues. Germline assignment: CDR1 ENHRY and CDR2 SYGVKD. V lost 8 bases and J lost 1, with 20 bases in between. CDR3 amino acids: CAISPGGVTTNTEAFF. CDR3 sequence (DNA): TGTGCCATCTCCCCGGGTGGGGTCACCACGAACACTGAAGCTTTCTTT.